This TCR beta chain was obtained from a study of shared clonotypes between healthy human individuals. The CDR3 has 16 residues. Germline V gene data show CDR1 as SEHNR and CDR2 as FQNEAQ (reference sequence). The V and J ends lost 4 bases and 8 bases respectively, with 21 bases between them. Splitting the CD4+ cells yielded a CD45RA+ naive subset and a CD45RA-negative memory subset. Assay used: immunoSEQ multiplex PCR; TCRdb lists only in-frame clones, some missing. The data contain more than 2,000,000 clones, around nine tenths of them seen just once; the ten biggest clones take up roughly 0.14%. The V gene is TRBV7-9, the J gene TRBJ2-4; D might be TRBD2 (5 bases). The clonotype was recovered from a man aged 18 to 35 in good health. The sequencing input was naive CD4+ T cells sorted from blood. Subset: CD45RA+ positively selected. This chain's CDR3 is CASSSGAALLGDIQYF. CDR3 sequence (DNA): TGTGCCAGCAGCTCTGGAGCGGCACTCCTGGGAGACATTCAGTACTTC.